This TCR gamma chain emerged from a study of Vδ1+ human thymocytes (dated by TCRdb to the late 2010s). Regarding the research as a whole: mRNA-level TRG and TRD CDR3 repertoires of highly purified Vdelta1+ thymocytes from young children were characterised as a data resource. The multiplex-based CDR3 amplicon strategy had previously been validated against 5'RACE-based CDR3 amplicon generation methods.

Thymic samples were depleted of alphabeta T cells, then CD3+ TCRVdelta1+ TCRVdelta2- thymocytes were FACS-sorted. A purity of roughly 98% to 99.6% was achieved for sorted Vdelta1+ thymocytes. The thymic specimens were obtained from 7 or 8 paediatric patients, aged about 5 days to 17 months, who were having corrective cardiac surgery. After the thymic tissue was dispersed, mononuclear cells were isolated using a Histopaque-1077 density gradient. The staining antibodies were anti-TCRVdelta1 clone TS8.2, anti-TCRVdelta2 clone B6, anti-CD3 clone HIT3a and anti-TCRalphabeta clone IP26. RNA was extracted with the RNeasy mini kit and reverse transcribed using Superscript III. CDR3 amplicons were generated by multiplex PCR with pooled V-gene forward primers and a constant-region reverse primer carrying Illumina adaptor overhangs. After gel purification, the amplicons were indexed with Nextera index primers during around 8 additional PCR cycles and then purified using AMPure XP beads. Sequencing of the libraries was done on an Illumina MiSeq using paired-end 250 bp reads, dual indexing and a 20% PhiX spike-in. From the authors' description of their analysis: FastQC was used to check read quality, and ea-utils fastq-join was used to merge TRG read pairs. IMGT/HighV-QUEST was used to annotate sequences, retaining only productive sequences with an unambiguous V-gene assignment, and each clonotype was defined by an identical CDR3 sequence. For downstream analysis, VDJtools 1.1.1, tcR 2.2.3, Treemap and vegan Shannon diversity in R 3.4.4 were used. Via CATT, TCRdb reprocessed the public reads, and rows with identical DNA were then joined. The V and J calls, along with clone size, are taken from TCRdb and not from the paper's own processing. Within this sample are some 6,500 gamma-chain clones, with approximately 42% of them counted one time only. Around 2% of the sample is in the top ten clones.

In regard to this clone: What this receptor recognizes is not known. Base-call qualities are not available, and no considerably larger clone is one nucleotide away.

Study-level results and caveats: No clustering by age or sex was observed, so analyses did not stratify donors by these variables. The authors advised highly purified populations and single-cell validation, since unexpected Vdelta2 sequences could cause misinterpretation of bulk repertoire data. Thymic TRG and TRD repertoires appeared highly polyclonal with Gaussian CDR3 length distributions, unlike oligoclonal peripheral blood repertoires. Numerous TRG clonotypes were shared among donors (up to roughly 6.9x10^3), while TRD repertoires were essentially private (a maximum of roughly 100 shared). Despite high sort purity, roughly 18% of thymic TRD sequences were Vdelta2 (and few Vdelta3), unlike peripheral blood Vdelta1+ controls.

The CDR3 sequence holds 13 residues, the cysteine and phenylalanine included. Left in the record is the CDR3 DNA by itself, 39 bases read in frame from the first base. After removal of 2 bases from V and 5 bases from J, the junction retains 6 bases not matched to a gene. The germline V gene supplies CDR1 VINAFY and CDR2 YDVSNSKD. Recombination linked TRGV5 to TRGJ1 or TRGJ2. Here the J gene came from matching the DNA to germline, since TCRdb omits it. Input material: Vdelta1+ gamma-delta thymocytes from the thymus. The cell subset or site tag for this specimen amounts to: FACS-sorted CD3+ TCRalphabeta- TCRVdelta1+ TCRVdelta2- thymocytes. This TCR came from a boy under three years old who had congenital heart surgery. The encoded CDR3 is CATWDMQNYKKLF. DNA sequence: TGTGCCACCTGGGACATGCAGAATTATAAGAAACTCTTT.